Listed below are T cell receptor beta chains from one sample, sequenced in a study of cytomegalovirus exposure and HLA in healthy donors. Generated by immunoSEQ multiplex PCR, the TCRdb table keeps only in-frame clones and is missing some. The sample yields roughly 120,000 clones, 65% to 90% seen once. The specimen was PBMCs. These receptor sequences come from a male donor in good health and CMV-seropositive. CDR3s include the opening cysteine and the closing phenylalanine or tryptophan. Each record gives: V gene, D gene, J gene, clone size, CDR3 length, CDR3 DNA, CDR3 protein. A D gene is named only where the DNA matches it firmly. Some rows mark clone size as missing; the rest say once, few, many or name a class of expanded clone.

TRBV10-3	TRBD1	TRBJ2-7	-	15	TGTGCCATCAGTGACCCGGGACAGGGGTTTGGGGAGCAGTACTTC	CAISDPGQGFGEQYF
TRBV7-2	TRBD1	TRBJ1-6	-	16	TGTGCCAGCAACCTTTATCCGGGACAGGGTTCTTCACCCCTCCACTTT	CASNLYPGQGSSPLHF
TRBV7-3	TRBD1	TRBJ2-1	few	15	TGTGCCAGCAGCTCTTTGGACAGGGAAGACCGGGTGCAGTTCTTC	CASSSLDREDRVQFF
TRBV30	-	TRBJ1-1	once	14	TGTGCCTGGAGTTTGGAGGGGCCTAGGACTGAAGCTTTCTTT	CAWSLEGPRTEAFF
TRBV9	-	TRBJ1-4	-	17	TGTGCCAGCAGCGTTCGAGGTCTTCTTACAACTAATGAAAAACTGTTTTTT	CASSVRGLLTTNEKLFF
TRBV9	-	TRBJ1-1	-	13	TGTGCCAGCAGCGTGGGGCGGAACACTGAAGCTTTCTTT	CASSVGRNTEAFF
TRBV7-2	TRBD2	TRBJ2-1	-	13	TGTGCCAGCGGACTAGCGGGGTTCAATGAGCAGTTCTTC	CASGLAGFNEQFF
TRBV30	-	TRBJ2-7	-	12	TGTGCCTGGAGGACAGACTCCTACGAGCAGTACTTC	CAWRTDSYEQYF
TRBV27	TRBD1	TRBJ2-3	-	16	TGTGCCAGCAGTTTAGCCGACAGGGCTTTCACAGATACGCAGTATTTT	CASSLADRAFTDTQYF
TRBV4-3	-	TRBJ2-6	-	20	TGCGCCAGCAGCCAATATAGCTCTTCGAGCGGGTACTCTGGGGCCAACGTCCTGACTTTC	CASSQYSSSSGYSGANVLTF
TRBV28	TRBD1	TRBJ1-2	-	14	TGTGCCAGCCTGCGGGGACAGTACGACTATGGCTACACCTTC	CASLRGQYDYGYTF
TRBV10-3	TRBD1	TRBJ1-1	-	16	TGTGCCATCAGTGAGGGGACAGGGAGGGCGAACACTGAAGCTTTCTTT	CAISEGTGRANTEAFF
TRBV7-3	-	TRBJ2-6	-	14	TGTGCCAGCAGCCTCCCCCCCGGGGCCAACGTCCTGACTTTC	CASSLPPGANVLTF
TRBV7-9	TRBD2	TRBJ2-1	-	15	TGTGCCAGCAGCTTCCTAGCGGGGTGGGACAATGAGCAGTTCTTC	CASSFLAGWDNEQFF
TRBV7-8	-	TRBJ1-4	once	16	TGTGCCAGCAGCTTCTCCGGGTGGGGGCCTAATGAAAAACTGTTTTTT	CASSFSGWGPNEKLFF
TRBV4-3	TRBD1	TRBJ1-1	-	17	TGCGCCAGCAGCCTTGCTACAGGGGGCAGGATGAACACTGAAGCTTTCTTT	CASSLATGGRMNTEAFF
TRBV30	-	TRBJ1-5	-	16	TGTGCCTGGAGTCCTCCGGGACAAGTAGGTCATCAGCCCCAGCATTTT	CAWSPPGQVGHQPQHF
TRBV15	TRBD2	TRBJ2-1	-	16	TGTGCCACCAGCAGAGATCTAGCGGGAGGGGGCAATGAGCAGTTCTTC	CATSRDLAGGGNEQFF
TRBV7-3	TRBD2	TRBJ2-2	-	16	TGTGCCAGCAGCCTCTCAGGAAGCGGGAGGGCCGTGGAGCTGTTTTTT	CASSLSGSGRAVELFF
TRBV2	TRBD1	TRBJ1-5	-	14	TGTGCCAGCAGTGATTTGACAGGGTATCAGCCCCAGCATTTT	CASSDLTGYQPQHF
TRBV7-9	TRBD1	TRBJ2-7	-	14	TGTTCCAGCAGCCGAGGGACAGTGGGTCGTGAGCAGTACTTC	CSSSRGTVGREQYF
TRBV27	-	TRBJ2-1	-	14	TGTGCCAGCATGAGGGGGAGGGGAGAGAATGAGCAGTTCTTC	CASMRGRGENEQFF
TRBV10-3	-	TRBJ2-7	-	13	TGTGCCATCAGTGAGGGCCCCCCCTACGAGCAGTACTTC	CAISEGPPYEQYF
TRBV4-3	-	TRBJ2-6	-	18	TGCGCCAGCAGCCGAAGGGGCAGCACCTACTCTGGGGCCAACGTCCTGACTTTC	CASSRRGSTYSGANVLTF
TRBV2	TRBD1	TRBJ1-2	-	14	TGTGCCAGCACCTCGGGACAGGGGGCTGGTGGCTACACCTTC	CASTSGQGAGGYTF
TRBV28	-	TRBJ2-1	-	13	TGTGCCAGCAGTTTAGAGGTTTACAATGAGCAGTTCTTC	CASSLEVYNEQFF
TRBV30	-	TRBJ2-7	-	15	TGTGCCTGGAGCCCTCGAGGCCTCCTAAGGGGCGAGCAGTACTTC	CAWSPRGLLRGEQYF
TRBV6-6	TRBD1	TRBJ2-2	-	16	TGTGCCAGCAGTTACAGGACAGGGGGGGTGACCGGGGAGCTGTTTTTT	CASSYRTGGVTGELFF
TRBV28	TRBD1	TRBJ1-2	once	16	TGTGCCAGCAGGGAACCCGGACAGGGGCCGTACTATGGCTACACCTTC	CASREPGQGPYYGYTF
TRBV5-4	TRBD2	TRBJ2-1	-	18	TGTGCCAGCAGCCCTGGGGTTAGCGGGAGGGTTCGGGACAATGAGCAGTTCTTC	CASSPGVSGRVRDNEQFF
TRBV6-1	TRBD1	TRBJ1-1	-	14	TGTGCCGGGACGTACAGGGGCATGAACACTGAAGCTTTCTTT	CAGTYRGMNTEAFF
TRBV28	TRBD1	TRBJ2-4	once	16	TGTGCCAGCGGTCGGGACAGGGTACGGGCCAAAAACATTCAGTACTTC	CASGRDRVRAKNIQYF
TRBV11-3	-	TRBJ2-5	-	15	TGTGCCAGCAGCTTAGGTGCGAAAATCCAAGAGACCCAGTACTTC	CASSLGAKIQETQYF
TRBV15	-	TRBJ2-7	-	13	TGTGCCACCAGCTCCCGGTTTTCGCACGAGCAGTACTTC	CATSSRFSHEQYF
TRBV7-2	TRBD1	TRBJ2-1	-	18	TGTGCCAGCAGCGATACTACCTTTGGGGACAGCGCCTACAATGAGCAGTTCTTC	CASSDTTFGDSAYNEQFF